The clone carrying this T cell receptor beta chain came up many times. Its specificity is not known. The source of the sample is a study of naive and memory T cell subsets. The CDR3 is made up of 12 amino acids. V was pared by 5 bases and J by 8 bases, with 4 bases of the junction left unmatched. Germline CDR1 reads MDHEN; CDR2 reads SYDVKM. A UMI-containing oligonucleotide was joined by 3' ligation to the TCR cDNA template. Study-level points and caveats: TCR transcript changes with activation or differentiation may affect this RNA method.

Amplification of ligated cDNA took four PCR rounds with SP2 and nested alpha and beta constant primers. TCRdb fed the 5' RACE reads into MiXCR, producing one record per CDR3 protein. Found here are roughly 62,000 distinct CDR3 sequences, around 7.3% of them singletons; the top ten hold around 10%. The sequence was obtained from a male donor in good health. The V gene is TRBV28, the J gene TRBJ1-1, with TRBD1 identical over 8 bases. In DNA form, the CDR3 reads TGTGCCAGCAGTCGGGACAGGTTAGAAGCTTTCTTT. Translated, it gives CASSRDRLEAFF.